One and the same sample provided the 15 T cell receptor beta chains below, sequenced in a study of blood T cell repertoires in COVID-19. Using immunoSEQ multiplex PCR, the repertoire was profiled, and TCRdb retains in-frame clones only, with some absent. The table includes 150,000 to 200,000 clones, roughly 86% detected once. The sequenced sample consisted of peripheral blood. The source is a man in his forties with active or convalescent COVID-19.

This clone was picked up one time. CDR3 in amino acids: CASSSPGTVDSPLHF. In DNA form, the CDR3 reads TGTGCCAGCAGCTCCCCTGGGACTGTGGATTCACCCCTCCACTTT. The rearrangement joins TRBV7-9 to TRBJ1-6; perhaps TRBD1 as D (5 bases). V shed 4 bases and J shed 8 bases, with 15 bases lying between them. Germline lookup yields CDR1 SEHNR and CDR2 FQNEAQ (reference sequence). CDR3 size: 15 residues.

The chain joins TRBV19 to TRBJ2-6, with a weak D call TRBD2 (7 bases). V shed 9 bases and J shed 3 bases, with 18 bases lying between them. The length of the CDR3 is 16 residues. In germline, CDR1 is LNHDA, CDR2 SQIVND (reference sequence). The CDR3, as DNA: TGTGCCAGCCTCCGGGGGGCAGGGAGTGGGGCCAACGTCCTGACTTTC. Its protein product is CASLRGAGSGANVLTF.

The V and J genes are TRBV5-1 and TRBJ1-1; 7 bases line up with TRBD1. Germline CDR1 and CDR2: SGHRS and YFSETQ. There are 14 residues in the CDR3. J gave up 0 bases and V 3 bases, and 2 bases lay outside the gene matches. The CDR3 bases are TGCGCCAGCAGCTACAGGGGTATGAACACTGAAGCTTTCTTT. Protein sequence: CASSYRGMNTEAFF. Full variable domain (rest looked up from reference TRBV5-1 and TRBJ1-1): KAGVTQTPRYLIKTRGQQVTLSCSPISGHRSVSWYQQTPGQGLQFLFEYFSETQRNKGNFPGRFSGRQFSNSRSEMNVSTLELGDSALYLCASSYRGMNTEAFFGQGTRLTVV.

This clone was observed a few times. The CDR3 spells CASSPTRGLNTEAFF. As DNA, the CDR3 is TGTGCCAGCAGTCCCACCAGGGGACTGAACACTGAAGCTTTCTTT. The rearrangement joins TRBV6-2 or TRBV6-3 to TRBJ1-1; D might be TRBD1 (6 bases). CDR1 is MNHEY, CDR2 SVGEGT, per germline. The CDR3 length is 15 residues. V gave up 5 bases and J gave up 0 bases, with 13 bases separating them.

This clone was seen many times. This chain uses TRBV5-1 with TRBJ1-6, with 8 bases aligning to TRBD1. CDR1 is SGHRS and CDR2 is YFSETQ in the germline V gene. J was trimmed by 10 bases and V by 4 bases; bases with no gene match: 7. The CDR3 totals 14 residues. The CDR3 loop is CASSLDRANSPLHF. CDR3 in DNA: TGCGCCAGCAGCCTGGACAGGGCAAACTCACCCCTCCACTTT.

V usage is TRBV7-3 and J usage is TRBJ2-3, with D possibly matching TRBD1 (6 bases). Trimming removed 5 bases from V and 1 base from J, with 19 bases in between. Looked up from germline, CDR1 is SGHTA and CDR2 is FQGTGA. The CDR3 consists of 17 residues. CDR3 nucleotides: TGTGCCAGCAGCCCCGGCCTCCGGGCAGGGGGCACAGATACGCAGTATTTT. Residues: CASSPGLRAGGTDTQYF.

The chain has TRBV4-1 and TRBJ1-2; D gene uncertain. The germline V gene has CDR1 MGHRA and CDR2 YSYEKL. The CDR3 covers 15 residues. The V end lost 3 bases, the J end lost 4 bases, and 15 bases lay between the germline ends. The CDR3 loop is CASSQGPSGVYGYTF. CDR3 coding DNA: TGCGCCAGCAGCCAGGGTCCGTCTGGAGTCTATGGCTACACCTTC.

V gene TRBV18 combines with J gene TRBJ2-7, with TRBD2 as a possible D gene (5 bases). Germline V gene data show CDR1 as KGHSH and CDR2 as LQKENI. The CDR3 is 14 residues long. Trimming took off 2 bases at V and 3 bases at J, with 11 bases between the two ends. The CDR3 region is CASSPSAGIYEQYF. In nucleotides, the CDR3 is TGTGCCAGCTCACCATCGGCGGGTATCTACGAGCAGTACTTC. Based on the CDR3 plus reference TRBV18 and TRBJ2-7, the full variable domain is NAGVMQNPRHLVRRRGQEARLRCSPMKGHSHVYWYRQLPEEGLKFMVYLQKENIIDESGMPKERFSAEFPKEGPSILRIQQVVRGDSAAYFCASSPSAGIYEQYFGPGTRLTVT.

V is TRBV5-4 and J is TRBJ1-2, with TRBD1 matching 9 bases. CDR3 length: 14 residues. Germline CDR1 SGHNT, CDR2 YYREEE (reference sequence). The junction had 2 bases not matched to a gene; V was cut back by 0 bases and J by 5 bases. CDR3 in amino acids: CASSLADRGYGYTF. For the CDR3, the DNA is TGTGCCAGCAGCTTGGCGGACAGGGGTTATGGCTACACCTTC.

This clone was detected once. The CDR3 DNA reads as TGTGCCAGCAGTGTCCGGCGGGGGGGAGTCTATGGCTACACCTTC. Its translation is CASSVRRGGVYGYTF. The J gene is TRBJ1-2, the V gene TRBV6-4, with D tentatively TRBD1 (5 bases). V gave up 4 bases and J gave up 4 bases, with 16 bases separating them. This CDR3 contains 15 residues. CDR1 is MRHNA and CDR2 is SNTAGT in the germline V gene.

The chain has TRBV10-2 and TRBJ2-3; TRBD2 might be the D (7 bases). The CDR3 extends over 16 amino acids. V lost 2 bases, J lost 4 bases, and 16 bases lay in between. Germline lookup yields CDR1 WSHSY and CDR2 SAAADI. This CDR3 is CASSEAGVGGPDTQYF. The CDR3 coding sequence is TGCGCCAGCAGTGAGGCGGGAGTGGGGGGGCCAGATACGCAGTATTTT.

The chain carries TRBV19 and TRBJ1-6; no clear D. The V end lost 9 bases, the J end lost 2 bases, and 17 bases lay between the germline ends. CDR1 and CDR2 from the germline V gene are LNHDA and SQIVND (reference sequence). The CDR3 consists of 16 residues. The CDR3 DNA follows: TGTGCCAGCATGGACCGGGGTCTCACCTATAATTCACCCCTCCACTTT. It encodes CASMDRGLTYNSPLHF. Full variable domain (remainder filled in from reference TRBV19 and TRBJ1-6): DGGITQSPKYLFRKEGQNVTLSCEQNLNHDAMYWYRQDPGQGLRLIYYSQIVNDFQKGDIAEGYSVSREKKESFPLTVTSAQKNPTAFYLCASMDRGLTYNSPLHFGNGTRLTVT.

This chain uses TRBV6-1 with TRBJ2-1, with D possibly matching TRBD1 (5 bases). The length of the CDR3 is 13 residues. Germline values: CDR1 MNHNS, CDR2 SASEGT. V lost 3 bases, J lost 10 bases, and 13 bases lay in between. The CDR3 sequence: CASSDTGAREQFF. The CDR3 nucleotides are TGTGCCAGCAGTGATACTGGGGCGCGGGAGCAGTTCTTC.

The V and J genes are TRBV5-1 and TRBJ2-1; 12 nucleotides match TRBD2. After removal of 1 base from V and 6 bases from J, the junction contained 11 bases not matched to a gene. Germline loops: CDR1 SGHRS, CDR2 YFSETQ. The CDR3 runs 18 residues. The CDR3 coding sequence is TGCGCCAGCAGCTTGAGGCTAGCGGGGGGGCTTTTGGGCAATGAGCAGTTCTTC. Its translation is CASSLRLAGGLLGNEQFF.

This clone appeared a single time. The rearrangement uses TRBV5-1 and TRBJ1-2, with TRBD1 matching over 10 bases. CDR1 is SGHRS, CDR2 YFSETQ, per germline. There are 15 residues in the CDR3. With V trimmed by 0 bases and J by 5 bases, 4 bases remained unmatched. In nucleotides, the CDR3 is TGCGCCAGCAGCTTGGAGGGACAGGGGTCTTATGGCTACACCTTC. It is translated as CASSLEGQGSYGYTF.